These 26 T cell receptor beta chains share one sample of origin, sequenced in a study of T cell responses to AZD1222 COVID-19 vaccine (dated by TCRdb to the early 2020s). The library relied on the immunoSEQ multiplex PCR assay. Entries here come from immuneACCESS through TCRdb and include only in-frame sequences with V and J called. Some clones fail to appear in such tables; in the studies checked, an unresolved V gene covers under half of the shortfall, and the cause of the remainder is unknown. Here the sample has 93,000 or so clones; roughly 91% occur a single time. The ten largest make up 45% to 50% of the sample. The meaning of the sample's time point label: baseline before first vaccination. Sequencing was performed on peripheral blood, taken on day 0 of AZD1222 vaccination. Receptors originate from an adult in good health.

The rearrangement joins TRBV18 to TRBJ2-7, with 9 positions matching TRBD2. The CDR3 spans 18 residues. Germline CDR1 and CDR2: KGHSH and LQKENI. J was trimmed by 5 bases and V by 1 base; bases with no gene match: 15. The CDR3 sequence is CASSPLITAGGGSDEQYF. DNA for the CDR3: TGTGCCAGCTCACCACTCATAACTGCGGGAGGGGGTAGCGACGAGCAGTACTTC.

The chain recombines TRBV24-1 with TRBJ2-1, with no clear D. The V gene lost 3 bases and the J gene lost 13 bases, with 12 bases spanning the gap. The CDR3 totals 12 residues. The germline V gene encodes CDR1 KGHDR and CDR2 SFDVKD. The CDR3 DNA reads as TGTGCCACCAGTGATCTCGTGCAAGGTCAGTTCTTC. Translating gives CATSDLVQGQFF.

The rearrangement joins TRBV28 to TRBJ1-5, with D uncertain. Germline lookup yields CDR1 MDHEN and CDR2 SYDVKM. V was pared by 2 bases and J by 2 bases, with 10 bases between. The CDR3 runs 15 residues. The CDR3: CASSLIGQGNQPQHF. CDR3 in DNA: TGTGCCAGCAGTTTAATCGGCCAGGGCAATCAGCCCCAGCATTTT.

V and J are TRBV4-2 and TRBJ2-7, with D possibly TRBD2 on 5 matching bases. The V and J ends lost 1 base and 3 bases respectively, with 7 bases between them. Looked up from germline, CDR1 is LGHNA and CDR2 is YNFKEQ. CDR3 length: 13 amino acids. The CDR3 region has the DNA TGTGCCAGCAGCCAAGTTCGGGACTACGAGCAGTACTTC. Amino acids: CASSQVRDYEQYF.

V and J are TRBV5-1 and TRBJ2-7, with D possibly matching TRBD2 (5 bases). The CDR3 covers 15 residues. CDR1 SGHRS and CDR2 YFSETQ come from the germline V gene. Trimming stripped 0 bases from V and 5 bases from J, with 15 bases between. The CDR3 loop is CASSLAVLAKHEQYF. In DNA form, the CDR3 reads TGCGCCAGCAGCTTGGCCGTGCTAGCAAAGCACGAGCAGTACTTC.

The rearrangement joins TRBV19 to TRBJ1-2; D not certain. Trimming shortened V by 9 bases and J by 3 bases, and 11 bases separated the two germline ends. There are 12 residues in the CDR3. The V gene's germline CDR1 is LNHDA and CDR2 SQIVND (reference sequence). The CDR3 region is CASRARDYGYTF. For the CDR3, the DNA is TGTGCCAGCCGAGCGAGGGACTATGGCTACACCTTC.

In regard to this clone: Other DNA sequences in the sample encode the same CDR3. This chain links TRBV27 with TRBJ1-2; D possibly corresponds to TRBD1 (5 bases). Germline V gives CDR1 MNHEY, CDR2 SMNVEV (reference sequence). The V and J ends lost 2 bases and 2 bases respectively, with 6 bases between them. The CDR3 extends over 13 amino acids. The CDR3 is CASSLRGNYGYTF. CDR3 coding DNA: TGTGCCAGCAGTTTACGGGGGAACTATGGCTACACCTTC.

This clone was counted once. The chain couples TRBV7-9 to TRBJ2-1, with D unresolved. V lost 3 bases, J lost 8 bases, and 5 bases lay in between. Germline CDR1 SEHNR, CDR2 FQNEAQ (reference sequence). CDR3 length equals 11 residues. The CDR3 sequence: CASSFTDEQFF. The CDR3 DNA is TGTGCCAGCAGCTTCACAGATGAGCAGTTCTTC.

The chain combines TRBV13 with TRBJ2-3, with 14 positions matching TRBD2. Germline V CDR1 and CDR2: PRHDT, FYEKMQ (reference sequence). This CDR3 contains 17 residues. V lost 0 bases, J lost 5 bases, and 4 bases stayed unmatched. The CDR3 region is CASSLGTSGRGLDTQYF. Written as DNA, the CDR3 is TGTGCCAGCAGCTTAGGGACTAGCGGGAGGGGATTAGATACGCAGTATTTT.

The rearrangement joins TRBV19 to TRBJ2-5; the match to TRBD1 covers 7 bases. V lost 2 bases to trimming and J lost 4 bases; unmatched junction nucleotides: 4. This CDR3 contains 14 residues. Germline V CDR1 and CDR2: LNHDA, SQIVND (reference sequence). This chain's CDR3 is CASSIRGGGETQYF. Here the CDR3 DNA reads TGTGCCAGTAGTATAAGAGGGGGCGGAGAGACCCAGTACTTC.

The genes are TRBV3-1 (or the pseudogene TRBV3-2) and TRBJ1-3; D ambiguous. The CDR3 loop spans 13 amino acids. Per the germline V gene, CDR1 is LGHDT and CDR2 is YNNKEL (reference sequence). V lost 10 bases to trimming and J lost 2 bases, with 12 bases between them. The chain's CDR3 is CATSRYPGNTIYF. In nucleotides, the CDR3 is TGTGCCACCTCCAGGTATCCTGGAAACACCATATATTTT.

V and J are TRBV18 and TRBJ2-1; the match to TRBD2 covers 9 bases. There are 13 residues in the CDR3. Germline V gene lookup returns CDR1 KGHSH and CDR2 LQKENI. After removal of 3 bases from V and 9 bases from J, the junction contained 3 bases not matched to a gene. In nucleotides, the CDR3 is TGTGCCAGCTCACCGGAGACTAGCGGTGAGCAGTTCTTC. Its protein is CASSPETSGEQFF.

The chain links TRBV27 to TRBJ1-2; D ambiguous. The CDR3 consists of 15 residues. Germline V CDR1 and CDR2: MNHEY, SMNVEV (reference sequence). V was trimmed by 5 bases and J by 4 bases, leaving 17 bases between them. The DNA of the CDR3 is TGTGCCAGCAGTCCCGGTCGTGGGGAGGGCTATGGCTACACCTTC. Amino acid sequence: CASSPGRGEGYGYTF.

The chain employs TRBV18 and TRBJ1-1; D perhaps matches TRBD1 (5 bases). Per the germline V gene, CDR1 is KGHSH and CDR2 is LQKENI. The CDR3 runs to 14 residues. Trimming took off 3 bases at V and 3 bases at J, with 11 bases between the two ends. The DNA of the CDR3 is TGTGCCAGCTCACCTCGGGGGTTGCACACTGAAGCTTTCTTT. It is translated as CASSPRGLHTEAFF.

This clone was seen only once. The V call is TRBV7-7, the J call TRBJ2-1; 8 positions agree with TRBD2. The CDR3 spans 16 residues. CDR1 and CDR2 (germline): SSHAT, FNYEAQ (reference sequence). The CDR3 reads CATGGREGLGTGEQFF. The CDR3 coding sequence is TGTGCTACCGGGGGACGGGAGGGCCTTGGGACGGGTGAGCAGTTCTTC.

This clone was seen just once. The genes are TRBV19 and TRBJ2-7; possibly TRBD2 for D (5 bases). CDR1 is LNHDA and CDR2 is SQIVND in the germline V gene (reference sequence). V was cut by 3 bases and J by 0 bases, with 9 bases left in between. The CDR3 covers 14 residues. The CDR3 loop reads CASSIRGPSYEQYF. CDR3 sequence (DNA): TGTGCCAGTAGTATTCGAGGGCCCTCCTACGAGCAGTACTTC.

The gene calls are TRBV6-5 and TRBJ2-7; the D is unclear. There are 13 residues in the CDR3. V lost 0 bases, J lost 4 bases, and 7 bases lay in between. Per germline, CDR1 MNHEY and CDR2 SVGAGI. CDR3 nucleotides: TGTGCCAGCAGTTACTCGATCGGGTACGAGCAGTACTTC. It codes for CASSYSIGYEQYF.

CDR3 in amino acids: CASSSRGGQPQHF. CDR3 coding DNA: TGTGCCAGCAGTTCCCGGGGCGGTCAGCCCCAGCATTTT. The genes are TRBV6-5 and TRBJ1-5; maybe TRBD1 (5 bases). The germline gives CDR1 MNHEY, CDR2 SVGAGI. V lost 4 bases and J 6 bases, leaving 10 bases between the germline ends. The CDR3 contains 13 residues.

The chain is built from TRBV19 and TRBJ1-1; 7 nucleotides line up with TRBD1. This CDR3 is built from 16 residues. In germline, CDR1 is LNHDA, CDR2 SQIVND (reference sequence). CDR3 residues: CATAGRGRRGNTEAFF. The CDR3 bases are TGTGCTACCGCTGGGAGGGGGCGCAGGGGGAACACTGAAGCTTTCTTT.

The chain employs TRBV29-1 and TRBJ2-7; 7 bases agree with TRBD2. Germline V gene lookup returns CDR1 SQVTM and CDR2 ANQGSEA. V lost 3 bases to trimming and J lost 6 bases; unmatched junction nucleotides: 14. This CDR3 contains 15 residues. CDR3 DNA: TGCAGCGTTGATGGGAGGGCAGGGCGCGCGGGCGAGCAGTACTTC. Residues: CSVDGRAGRAGEQYF.

The J gene is TRBJ1-6, the V gene TRBV18; D gene uncertain. Per the germline V gene, CDR1 is KGHSH and CDR2 is LQKENI. V gave up 3 bases and J gave up 2 bases, with 5 bases separating them. The CDR3 sequence is 14 residues long. CDR3 bases: TGTGCCAGCTCACCGTCACCCTATAATTCACCCCTCCACTTT. This codes for CASSPSPYNSPLHF.

Many counts were recorded for this clone. The genes are TRBV11-2 and TRBJ1-3; D unclear. Trimming removed 7 bases at V and 4 bases at J, with 14 bases between. CDR1 SGHAT and CDR2 FQNNGV come from the germline V gene. The CDR3 covers 14 residues. CDR3 region: CASKGASWGNTIYF. The CDR3 DNA sequence: TGTGCCAGCAAGGGAGCTTCGTGGGGAAACACCATATATTTT.

This chain links TRBV13 with TRBJ2-5; D possibly corresponds to TRBD2 (6 bases). This CDR3 has 16 amino acids. The germline gives CDR1 PRHDT, CDR2 FYEKMQ (reference sequence). Trimming left V 5 bases short and J 2 bases short, with 18 bases between. The DNA of the CDR3 is TGTGCCAGCAGCCCAGGACTAAGAACAAGACAAGAGACCCAGTACTTC. Its protein is CASSPGLRTRQETQYF.

The gene calls are TRBV29-1 and TRBJ2-2; 8 bases align to TRBD1. This CDR3 is built from 13 residues. The germline V gene has CDR1 SQVTM and CDR2 ANQGSEA. V shed 6 bases and J 4 bases; nucleotides not matched to a gene: 4. CDR3 nucleotide sequence: TGCAGCGTATCCAGGGGGCTCACCGGGGAGCTGTTTTTT. It yields the protein CSVSRGLTGELFF.

This chain joins TRBV29-1 and TRBJ1-2; no clear D gene. This CDR3 region has 13 residues. V dropped 4 bases and J dropped 3 bases, with 12 bases sitting between them. Germline CDR1 reads SQVTM; CDR2 reads ANQGSEA. Here the CDR3 reads CSVGGNSDYGYTF. CDR3 nucleotide sequence: TGCAGCGTTGGAGGTAACAGCGACTATGGCTACACCTTC.

The CDR3 loop is CAISEGVVNEQFF. In DNA, the CDR3 is TGTGCCATCAGTGAGGGGGTAGTCAATGAGCAGTTCTTC. The chain employs TRBV10-3 and TRBJ2-1; no reliable D call. V shed 2 bases and J shed 6 bases, with 8 bases lying between them. CDR3 length: 13 residues. The germline CDR1 and CDR2 sequences are ENHRY and SYGVKD.